Shown below are 29 T cell receptor beta chains from a single sample sequenced in a study of blood T cell repertoires in COVID-19. The table came from immunoSEQ multiplex PCR; TCRdb's copy has only in-frame clones and leaves some out. Among more than 20,000 clones listed, roughly 90% were seen once. Sequenced input: peripheral blood. The receptor source for this set is a human donor in a cohort sampled during active COVID-19.

J is TRBJ2-3 and V is TRBV3-1 (or the pseudogene TRBV3-2); weak D call: TRBD2 (6 bases). The germline V and J ends were trimmed by 6 bases and 5 bases, with 12 bases remaining between them. The CDR3 is made up of 13 amino acids. The V gene's germline CDR1 is LGHDT and CDR2 YNNKEL (reference sequence). Here the CDR3 reads CASSRSGEDTQYF. DNA of the CDR3: TGTGCCAGCAGTCGTAGCGGAGAAGATACGCAGTATTTT.

The chain links TRBV4-1 to TRBJ2-3, with 10 bases fitting TRBD2. The V and J ends lost 0 bases and 2 bases, in that order; junction bases with no gene match: 8. Germline-derived CDR1 and CDR2 are MGHRA and YSYEKL. CDR3 length: 18 residues. Here the CDR3 reads CASSQDRGAGGLTDTQYF. The DNA of the CDR3 is TGCGCCAGCAGCCAAGATCGAGGAGCGGGGGGGCTCACAGATACGCAGTATTTT.

The chain uses TRBV3-1 (or the pseudogene TRBV3-2) and TRBJ2-3, with 11 positions matching TRBD2. This CDR3 has 16 amino acids. The germline gives CDR1 LGHDT, CDR2 YNNKEL (reference sequence). V gave up 4 bases and J gave up 8 bases; unmatched junction bases: 11. This CDR3 is CASSPRSGGAKVTQYF. In DNA, the CDR3 is TGTGCCAGCAGCCCACGTAGCGGGGGGGCCAAAGTTACGCAGTATTTT.

This rearrangement joins TRBV2 to TRBJ2-1, with TRBD2 identical over 10 bases. Germline V lookup: CDR1 SNHLY, CDR2 FYNNEI. V dropped 6 bases and J dropped 9; count of bases not matched to a gene: 8. CDR3 length equals 14 residues. The CDR3 DNA reads as TGTGCCAGCAGCGTTCTAGCGGGAGTTGGTGAGCAGTTCTTC. Protein product: CASSVLAGVGEQFF. The variable domain in full, completed from reference TRBV2 and TRBJ2-1, reads EPEVTQTPSHQVTQMGQEVILRCVPISNHLYFYWYRQILGQKVEFLVSFYNNEISEKSEIFDDQFSVERPDGSNFTLKIRSTKLEDSAMYFCASSVLAGVGEQFFGPGTRLTVL.

In DNA, the CDR3 is TGTGCCAGCAGCCAAAACACTGAAGCTTTCTTT. Translation: CASSQNTEAFF. This chain links TRBV7-9 with TRBJ1-1; D ambiguous. Trimming left V 5 bases short and J 2 bases short, with 3 bases between. The CDR3 has 11 residues. The germline V gene encodes CDR1 SEHNR and CDR2 FQNEAQ (reference sequence).

This rearrangement joins TRBV4-2 to TRBJ1-2; no clear D. Trimming cost V 5 bases and J 2 bases, with 15 bases left between them. The CDR3 is made up of 15 amino acids. Germline loops: CDR1 LGHNA, CDR2 YNFKEQ. CDR3 amino acids: CASSNSERVNYGYTF. The CDR3 nucleotides are TGTGCCAGCAGCAATTCAGAACGGGTCAACTATGGCTACACCTTC.

The rearrangement links TRBV27 to TRBJ2-1, with D possibly matching TRBD2 (6 bases). This CDR3 is 15 amino acids long. Trimming took off 3 bases at V and 4 bases at J, with 13 bases between the two ends. In germline, CDR1 is MNHEY, CDR2 SMNVEV (reference sequence). CDR3 region: CASSLPGAQYNEQFF. In nucleotides, the CDR3 is TGTGCCAGCAGTTTGCCGGGAGCTCAGTACAATGAGCAGTTCTTC.

This clone was observed once. J is TRBJ1-4 and V is TRBV29-1, with 11 nucleotides matching TRBD1. Per germline, CDR1 SQVTM and CDR2 ANQGSEA. The CDR3 is made up of 15 amino acids. J gave up 8 bases and V 7 bases, and 12 bases lay outside the gene matches. CDR3 sequence reads: CSALMGQGGAEKLFF. As DNA, the CDR3 is TGCAGCGCCCTTATGGGACAGGGGGGGGCGGAAAAACTGTTTTTT. Filled out from reference TRBV29-1 and TRBJ1-4, the complete variable domain reads SAVISQKPSRDICQRGTSLTIQCQVDSQVTMMFWYRQQPGQSLTLIATANQGSEATYESGFVIDKFPISRPNLTFSTLTVSNMSPEDSSIYLCSALMGQGGAEKLFFGSGTQLSVL.

The chain carries TRBV12-3 or TRBV12-4 and TRBJ2-7, with D unresolved. Trimming left V 5 bases short and J 7 bases short, with 9 bases between. The length of the CDR3 is 11 residues. CDR3 in amino acids: CASSTSAEQYF. Here the CDR3 DNA reads TGTGCCAGCAGTACTTCTGCTGAGCAGTACTTC.

The rearrangement uses TRBV29-1 and TRBJ2-2; no definite D call. The CDR3 loop spans 12 amino acids. V lost 3 bases to trimming and J lost 1 base, with 3 bases between them. In germline, CDR1 is SQVTM, CDR2 ANQGSEA. The CDR3 is CSVDRNTGELFF. CDR3 DNA sequence: TGCAGCGTTGACAGGAACACCGGGGAGCTGTTTTTT.

This sequence joins TRBV19 and TRBJ2-7, with 12 nucleotides matching TRBD1. Germline V gene data show CDR1 as LNHDA and CDR2 as SQIVND (reference sequence). After removal of 5 bases from V and 6 bases from J, the junction contained 11 bases not matched to a gene. There are 16 residues in the CDR3. In nucleotides, the CDR3 is TGTGCCAGTAGTTCCTCCGGGACAGGGGGCCTAGGCGAGCAGTACTTC. The encoded protein is CASSSSGTGGLGEQYF.

V usage is TRBV19 and J usage is TRBJ2-2; 9 bases are a match to TRBD1. Germline CDR1 LNHDA, CDR2 SQIVND (reference sequence). The J segment lost 3 bases and the V segment lost 6 bases, leaving 5 bases of the junction unmatched. The CDR3 has 15 amino acids. CDR3 region: CASRGTGRDTGELFF. The CDR3 nucleotides are TGTGCCAGTAGGGGGACAGGGAGGGACACCGGGGAGCTGTTTTTT.

The table lists this clone with a count of one. The chain is built from TRBV15 and TRBJ2-7; 9 bases agree with TRBD2. The CDR3 has 14 residues. The trim removed 5 bases at V and 2 bases at J, leaving 4 bases unmatched. Germline V gene lookup returns CDR1 LNHNV and CDR2 YYDKDF (reference sequence). The CDR3 here is CATSDQRGAYEQYF. Here the CDR3 DNA reads TGTGCCACCAGCGACCAGCGGGGGGCCTACGAGCAGTACTTC.

This chain connects TRBV5-6 to TRBJ1-2, with TRBD1 matching over 8 bases. This CDR3 region has 13 residues. The V and J ends lost 7 bases and 5 bases, in that order; junction bases with no gene match: 7. The V gene's germline CDR1 is SGHDT and CDR2 YYEEEE. The CDR3 bases are TGTGCCAGCTGGAGACAGGGGTTTTATGGCTACACCTTC. Translating gives CASWRQGFYGYTF.

V is TRBV27 and J is TRBJ2-3, with 11 nucleotides matching TRBD2. V was clipped by 5 bases and J by 4 bases; unmatched bases: 11. This CDR3 comprises 17 residues. Germline V gives CDR1 MNHEY, CDR2 SMNVEV (reference sequence). In DNA form, the CDR3 reads TGTGCCAGCAGTAATTTCGGGACTAGCGGACCCCCAGATACGCAGTATTTT. Protein product: CASSNFGTSGPPDTQYF.

The chain carries TRBV10-3 and TRBJ2-3; D may be TRBD1 (5 bases). V was pared by 9 bases and J by 1 base, with 8 bases between. Germline V lookup: CDR1 ENHRY, CDR2 SYGVKD. CDR3 length: 12 amino acids. The CDR3, as DNA: TGTGCCATAGGCAGGGGCACAGATACGCAGTATTTT. This sequence encodes CAIGRGTDTQYF.

This clone is classed as medium-sized. The J gene is TRBJ2-7, the V gene TRBV19, with 8 bases identical to TRBD1. V gave up 5 bases and J gave up 3 bases; unmatched junction bases: 3. The germline V gene encodes CDR1 LNHDA and CDR2 SQIVND (reference sequence). This CDR3 has 13 amino acids. In nucleotides, the CDR3 is TGTGCCAGTAGTTCCGGACAGGGCTACGAGCAGTACTTC. Protein: CASSSGQGYEQYF.

The CDR3 DNA is TGTGCTAGTGGTTTATACAGGAACACTGAAGCTTTCTTT. Amino acid sequence: CASGLYRNTEAFF. The V gene is TRBV12-5, the J gene TRBJ1-1; the D is unclear. Trimming shortened V by 3 bases and J by 1 base, and 6 bases separated the two germline ends. The CDR3 is 13 amino acids. The germline V gene encodes CDR1 LGHNT and CDR2 FRNRAP.

This clone was counted once. The rearrangement uses TRBV9 and TRBJ2-1, with a tentative D call TRBD2 (6 bases). Germline CDR1 reads SGDLS; CDR2 reads YYNGEE. The V gene lost 0 bases and the J gene lost 6 bases, with 19 bases spanning the gap. The CDR3 has 17 amino acids. The CDR3 bases are TGTGCCAGCAGCGTAGAGCTTCGGTCATCCGGGGGCAATGAGCAGTTCTTC. Amino acids: CASSVELRSSGGNEQFF. Based on the CDR3 plus reference TRBV9 and TRBJ2-1, the full variable domain is DSGVTQTPKHLITATGQRVTLRCSPRSGDLSVYWYQQSLDQGLQFLIQYYNGEERAKGNILERFSAQQFPDLHSELNLSSLELGDSALYFCASSVELRSSGGNEQFFGPGTRLTVL.

J is TRBJ2-7 and V is TRBV29-1; tentatively, D is TRBD1 (5 bases). V shed 3 bases and J shed 3 bases, with 6 bases lying between them. The CDR3 is made up of 11 amino acids. Germline CDR1 SQVTM, CDR2 ANQGSEA. DNA of the CDR3: TGCAGCGTTGAGCAGGGCTACGAGCAGTACTTC. It codes for CSVEQGYEQYF.

This clone was seen a few times. The genes are TRBV19 and TRBJ1-2, with a tentative D call TRBD1 (5 bases). Trimming left V 3 bases short and J 2 bases short, with 13 bases between. The length of the CDR3 is 15 residues. Germline V gene sequence: CDR1 LNHDA, CDR2 SQIVND (reference sequence). Here the CDR3 DNA reads TGTGCCAGTAGTATCTCTGGCAGGGAAAACTATGGCTACACCTTC. It specifies CASSISGRENYGYTF.

This rearrangement joins TRBV24-1 to TRBJ2-1; weak D call: TRBD2 (6 bases). The CDR3 runs to 15 residues. CDR1 is KGHDR and CDR2 is SFDVKD in the germline V gene. Deletions cut 3 bases from V and 6 bases from J, with 14 bases between. The CDR3 DNA sequence: TGTGCCACCAGTGATGGCTTGGGACTTGTCAATGAGCAGTTCTTC. Protein: CATSDGLGLVNEQFF.

The chain carries TRBV5-4 and TRBJ2-3; the match to TRBD2 covers 10 bases. The CDR3 covers 16 residues. V shed 0 bases, J shed 5 bases, and the junction held 6 bases outside the gene matches. The V gene's germline CDR1 is SGHNT and CDR2 YYREEE (reference sequence). The CDR3 sequence is CASSLEAAGGQDTQYF. The CDR3 nucleotides are TGTGCCAGCAGCTTGGAAGCAGCGGGGGGGCAAGATACGCAGTATTTT.

The V and J genes are TRBV5-1 and TRBJ1-1; no definite D call. The germline V gene has CDR1 SGHRS and CDR2 YFSETQ. V lost 3 bases and J 6 bases, leaving 12 bases between the germline ends. The CDR3 contains 13 residues. CDR3 sequence (DNA): TGCGCCAGCAGCTATGACGAACGGGCTGAAGCTTTCTTT. Its protein is CASSYDERAEAFF.

The genes are TRBV15 and TRBJ2-2, with TRBD2 matching 11 bases. The V and J ends lost 4 bases and 2 bases, in that order; junction bases with no gene match: 9. The CDR3 sequence is 18 residues long. Germline V lookup: CDR1 LNHNV, CDR2 YYDKDF (reference sequence). The CDR3 loop reads CATSKTGLAVLNTGELFF. The CDR3 DNA is TGTGCCACCAGCAAAACGGGACTAGCGGTTCTTAACACCGGGGAGCTGTTTTTT.

The chain uses TRBV3-1 (or the pseudogene TRBV3-2) and TRBJ1-5; tentative D call: TRBD1 (5 bases). Germline V CDR1 and CDR2: LGHDT, YNNKEL (reference sequence). The CDR3 runs 15 residues. The V end was cut by 1 base, the J end by 2 bases, with 9 bases between. CDR3 sequence: CASSQGQSGNQPQHF. In DNA form, the CDR3 reads TGTGCCAGCAGCCAAGGACAGTCGGGCAATCAGCCCCAGCATTTT.

The rearrangement links TRBV6-4 to TRBJ1-2; TRBD1 matches 8 bases. CDR1 and CDR2 from the germline V gene are MRHNA and SNTAGT. The CDR3 has 13 amino acids. The V gene end was trimmed by 7 bases and the J gene end by 4 bases; junction bases not matched to a gene: 5. The CDR3 nucleotides are TGTGCCAGCACCAGGGGGCCTGGCTATGGCTACACCTTC. Amino acids: CASTRGPGYGYTF.

The rearrangement uses TRBV7-9 and TRBJ2-3, with 11 bases that match TRBD2. The CDR3 consists of 18 residues. CDR1 is SEHNR and CDR2 is FQNEAQ in the germline V gene (reference sequence). V trimming: 1 base; J trimming: 0 bases; junction bases outside the gene matches: 6. The CDR3 coding sequence is TGTGCCAGCAGCTTAGAAAGGACTAGCGGGTCTAGCACAGATACGCAGTATTTT. As protein: CASSLERTSGSSTDTQYF.

The chain is built from TRBV12-3 or TRBV12-4 and TRBJ1-2; D uncertain. This CDR3 has 11 residues. V was trimmed by 7 bases and J by 8 bases, leaving 11 bases between them. The CDR3 here is CASTPGIGYTF. For the CDR3, the DNA is TGTGCCAGCACTCCCGGTATAGGCTACACCTTC.